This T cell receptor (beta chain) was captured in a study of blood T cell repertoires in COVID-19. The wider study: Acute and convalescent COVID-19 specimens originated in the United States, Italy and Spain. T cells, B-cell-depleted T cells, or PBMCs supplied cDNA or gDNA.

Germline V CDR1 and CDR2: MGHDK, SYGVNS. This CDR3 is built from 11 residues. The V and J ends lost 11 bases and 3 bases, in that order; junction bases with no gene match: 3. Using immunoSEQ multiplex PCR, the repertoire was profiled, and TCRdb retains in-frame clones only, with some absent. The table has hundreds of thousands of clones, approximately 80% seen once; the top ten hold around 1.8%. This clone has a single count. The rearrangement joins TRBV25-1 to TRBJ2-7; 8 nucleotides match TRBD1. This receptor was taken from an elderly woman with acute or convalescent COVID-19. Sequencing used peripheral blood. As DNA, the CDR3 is TGTGCCTCCGGACAGGGCTACGAGCAGTACTTC. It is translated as CASGQGYEQYF.